This paragraph covers one T cell receptor beta chain sequence. This record belongs to a study of blood T cell repertoires in COVID-19. Study details: Material from acute and convalescent COVID-19 was sourced from the United States, Italy and Spain. T cells, B-cell-depleted T cells, or PBMCs supplied cDNA or gDNA.

The CDR3 is 16 amino acids. Between the trimmed V and J ends, which lost 2 bases and 6 bases, there was a span of 20 bases. The V gene's germline CDR1 is MNHEY and CDR2 SVGEGT. Original methodology: Amplification of reference gene primers was used by the study to estimate nucleated cell counts. The table came from immunoSEQ multiplex PCR; TCRdb's copy has only in-frame clones and leaves some out. That table furnishes V, J and clone size, whereas the DNA furnished D and trimming. This sample has roughly 79,000 clones, with 70% to 90% found just once. Sequenced: peripheral blood. This clonotype was obtained from a woman older than 75 with active or convalescent COVID-19. The V and J genes are TRBV6-2 or TRBV6-3 and TRBJ2-7; perhaps TRBD2 as D (6 bases). The CDR3, as DNA: TGTGCCAGCAGTTACCCGGTGACTAGTAGCCCAGCCGAGCAGTACTTC. Its protein product is CASSYPVTSSPAEQYF.